These 21 T cell receptor beta chains came from one sample sequenced in a study of T cells in Graves' hyperthyroidism and ophthalmopathy. Template material for amplifying TCR beta CDR3 regions consisted of RNA transcripts. First-round RT-PCR with HTBI primers amplified the TCR CDR3 region. A single record per CDR3 protein comes from TCRdb applying MiXCR to the multiplex PCR reads. The sample contains 530,000 or so distinct CDR3 sequences, about 43% of which appear only once. Sequences were obtained from peripheral blood or thyroid tissue (not recorded which). These receptors were obtained from a woman between 18 and 29 years old with Graves' hyperthyroidism.

On this clonotype: One end of the junction does not line up with germline, which may come from a read error. The rearrangement links TRBV2 to TRBJ2-7; D is perhaps TRBD2 (5 bases). There are 14 residues in the CDR3. Per germline, CDR1 SNHLY and CDR2 FYNNEI. The CDR3 coding sequence is TGTGCCAGCCGGGCGACTACTTTAATCTACGGGCAGCACTTC. Its protein product is CASRATTLIYGQHF. Based on the CDR3 plus reference TRBV2 and TRBJ2-7, the full variable domain is EPEVTQTPSHQVTQMGQEVILRCVPISNHLYFYWYRQILGQKVEFLVSFYNNEISEKSEIFDDQFSVERPDGSNFTLKIRSTKLEDSAMYFCASRATTLIYGQHFGPGTRLTVT.

Notes on this clonotype: This clone may be a read error of a much larger clone one base away. The V and J genes are TRBV27 and TRBJ1-4; a weak D match, TRBD1 (5 bases). The length of the CDR3 is 14 residues. Germline-derived CDR1 and CDR2 are MNHEY and SMNVEV (reference sequence). The CDR3 region is CASSRDGVNEKPFF. DNA of the CDR3: TGTGCCAGCAGCCGGGACGGAGTTAACGAAAAACCGTTTTTT.

On this clonotype: This could be a read error, since a much larger clone is one nucleotide away. V usage is TRBV24-1 and J usage is TRBJ2-2; TRBD2 aligns across 10 bases. Trimming at V came to 11 bases and at J to 5 bases, leaving 13 bases not matched to a gene. Germline assignment: CDR1 KGHDR and CDR2 SFDVKD. The CDR3 consists of 16 residues. The CDR3, as DNA: TGTGCCAGCAGCCGACGTACTAGCGGGAAAACCGGGGAGCTGTTTTTT. It yields the protein CASSRRTSGKTGELFF.

The rearrangement uses TRBV7-9 and TRBJ1-4, with TRBD1 matching 8 bases. This CDR3 has 13 amino acids. Trimming removed 7 bases from V and 8 bases from J; junction bases left unmatched: 6. CDR1 and CDR2 from the germline V gene are SEHNR and FQNEAQ (reference sequence). The CDR3 region has the DNA TGTGCCAGCAACGACAGGGGAGAGGAAAAACTGTTTTTT. As protein: CASNDRGEEKLFF.

The V gene is TRBV7-8, the J gene TRBJ2-3; 7 nucleotides line up with TRBD2. The germline V gene encodes CDR1 SGHVS and CDR2 FQNEAQ. Trimming removed 1 base from V and 11 bases from J; junction bases left unmatched: 12. The CDR3 spans 15 residues. The CDR3 reads CASSLGRERGNEQYF. CDR3 DNA sequence: TGTGCCAGCAGCTTAGGGCGGGAGCGGGGCAATGAGCAGTATTTT.

This clonotype was counted at least ten times. The CDR3 DNA is TGTGCCAGCAGTAGTCATACAGGGGGCTATGGCTACACCTTC. It specifies CASSSHTGGYGYTF. V gene TRBV6-1 combines with J gene TRBJ1-2; 8 positions match TRBD1. V was clipped by 5 bases and J by 4 bases; unmatched bases: 6. The CDR3 runs 14 residues. Germline V lookup: CDR1 MNHNS, CDR2 SASEGT.

This clonotype was detected many times. The V call is TRBV7-9, the J call TRBJ2-7; possibly TRBD1 for D (5 bases). The CDR3 has 14 residues. With 1 base removed from V and 3 bases from J, the gap between germline ends came to 10 bases. Germline CDR1 is SEHNR and CDR2 is FQNEAQ (reference sequence). The CDR3 loop is CASSLGGYHYEQYF. The CDR3 nucleotides read TGTGCCAGCAGCTTAGGGGGCTACCACTACGAGCAGTACTTC.

A remark on this clonotype: One junction end does not reproduce the germline sequence, and a read error may be involved. This chain uses TRBV7-9 with TRBJ2-5, with 9 positions matching TRBD1. This CDR3 comprises 12 residues. Germline CDR1 SEHNR, CDR2 FQNEAQ (reference sequence). Here the CDR3 reads CASTESGTGFNF. In DNA, the CDR3 is TGTGCCAGCACCGAATCCGGGACAGGGTTCAACTTC.

The chain couples TRBV2 to TRBJ1-4, with D tentatively TRBD1 (5 bases). Germline-derived CDR1 and CDR2 are SNHLY and FYNNEI. V lost 2 bases, J lost 2 bases, and 27 bases lay in between. CDR3 length equals 21 residues. The CDR3 spells CASSERRLAGVGQETNEKLFF. The DNA of the CDR3 is TGTGCCAGCAGTGAACGTCGTCTAGCGGGAGTCGGACAAGAGACTAATGAAAAACTGTTTTTT. The variable domain in full, completed from reference TRBV2 and TRBJ1-4, reads EPEVTQTPSHQVTQMGQEVILRCVPISNHLYFYWYRQILGQKVEFLVSFYNNEISEKSEIFDDQFSVERPDGSNFTLKIRSTKLEDSAMYFCASSERRLAGVGQETNEKLFFGSGTQLSVL.

Comments on this clonotype: This may arise from a read error, as a much more abundant clone is one base away. V usage is TRBV9 and J usage is TRBJ1-3, with D hard to call. The CDR3 spans 15 residues. Per the germline V gene, CDR1 is SGDLS and CDR2 is YYNGEE. CDR3 nucleotides: TGTGCCAGCAGCGTATCCTCGGGAGGAGGAAGCACCATATATTTT. This codes for CASSVSSGGGSTIYF. The full variable domain, completed using reference TRBV9 and TRBJ1-3, is DSGVTQTPKHLITATGQRVTLRCSPRSGDLSVYWYQQSLDQGLQFLIQYYNGEERAKGNILERFSAQQFPDLHSELNLSSLELGDSALYFCASSVSSGGGSTIYFGEGSWLTVV.

This clonotype was seen many times. The rearrangement uses TRBV7-2 and TRBJ1-2; weak D call: TRBD1 (6 bases). The V gene lost 7 bases and the J gene lost 7 bases, with 16 bases spanning the gap. The CDR3 has 13 amino acids. The germline V gene encodes CDR1 SGHTA and CDR2 FQGNSA. The CDR3 is CASKRVGGVGYTF. CDR3 DNA: TGTGCCAGCAAGAGGGTAGGGGGTGTTGGCTACACCTTC. Together with reference TRBV7-2 and TRBJ1-2, the CDR3 gives the full variable domain: GAGVSQSPSNKVTEKGKDVELRCDPISGHTALYWYRQSLGQGLEFLIYFQGNSAPDKSGLPSDRFSAERTGGSVSTLTIQRTQQEDSAVYLCASKRVGGVGYTFGSGTRLTVV.

This clonotype was observed many times. The V and J genes are TRBV7-9 and TRBJ2-6; D is uncertain. CDR1 and CDR2 (germline): SEHNR, FQNEAQ (reference sequence). The CDR3 extends over 13 amino acids. The ends were cut back, 1 base at V and 5 bases at J, with 3 bases in the middle. CDR3 DNA: TGTGCCAGCAGCTTAGTCAGGGCCAACGTCCTGACTTTC. Translation gives CASSLVRANVLTF.

The chain uses TRBV10-3 and TRBJ2-6; 8 nucleotides agree with TRBD1. The germline gives CDR1 ENHRY, CDR2 SYGVKD. This CDR3 has 16 amino acids. V shed 5 bases and J 4 bases; nucleotides not matched to a gene: 7. In DNA, the CDR3 is TGTGCCATCAGTACGGGACAGGCCTTCGGGGCCAACGTCCTGACTTTC. This translates into CAISTGQAFGANVLTF.

This clonotype was counted at least ten times. The chain employs TRBV24-1 and TRBJ2-7; TRBD2 aligns across 13 bases. J lost 2 bases, V lost 8 bases, and 11 bases had no gene match. The CDR3 is made up of 17 amino acids. Germline V gene sequence: CDR1 KGHDR, CDR2 SFDVKD. In nucleotides, the CDR3 is TGTGCCACCACCAAACTCGGACTAGCGGGAGCGCCCTACGAGCAGTACTTC. Protein product: CATTKLGLAGAPYEQYF.

This clonotype has a count of ten or more. This chain links TRBV7-9 with TRBJ1-2, with TRBD1 identical over 7 bases. The CDR3 runs to 15 residues. V lost 4 bases to trimming and J lost 4 bases; unmatched junction nucleotides: 9. The V gene's germline CDR1 is SEHNR and CDR2 FQNEAQ (reference sequence). CDR3 bases: TGTGCCAGCAGCTCCGGACAGGCCATTAGCTATGGCTACACCTTC. Translation: CASSSGQAISYGYTF.

The CDR3 DNA is TGTGCCACCAGTGATCCCCAGGGGGGAGGCAATCAGCCCCAGCATTTT. This translates into CATSDPQGGGNQPQHF. The chain employs TRBV24-1 and TRBJ1-5, with 7 nucleotides matching TRBD1. This CDR3 has 16 amino acids. CDR1 is KGHDR and CDR2 is SFDVKD in the germline V gene. The V and J ends lost 3 bases and 2 bases, in that order; junction bases with no gene match: 6.

This clonotype is a singleton in its sample. The chain has TRBV6-1 and TRBJ1-5; the match to TRBD1 covers 8 bases. Trimming cost V 5 bases and J 14 bases; bases outside gene matches: 11. CDR3 length: 13 residues. CDR1 MNHNS and CDR2 SASEGT come from the germline V gene. The CDR3: CASSTGTGHDEHF. In DNA form, the CDR3 reads TGTGCCAGCAGTACCGGGACAGGTCACGACGAGCATTTT.

This clonotype showed up many times. The genes are TRBV4-2 and TRBJ1-4; 10 bases fit TRBD1. CDR1 and CDR2 (germline): LGHNA, YNFKEQ. After removal of 0 bases from V and 8 bases from J, the junction contained 12 bases not matched to a gene. This CDR3 region has 18 residues. The CDR3 coding sequence is TGTGCCAGCAGCCAAGAGACAGGGGGCTCGCTTGATCTGGAAAAACTGTTTTTT. Residues: CASSQETGGSLDLEKLFF.

In its sample, this clonotype was seen many times. The chain carries TRBV20-1 and TRBJ1-5, with TRBD1 matching over 9 bases. Germline V CDR1 and CDR2: DFQATT, SNEGSKA (reference sequence). This CDR3 has 15 residues. Losses at the gene ends were 7 bases for V and 6 bases for J; bases not matched to a gene: 13. The CDR3 spells CSVQSGTGISQPQHF. DNA of the CDR3: TGCAGTGTCCAGTCTGGGACAGGGATTTCTCAGCCCCAGCATTTT.

J is TRBJ1-1 and V is TRBV2, with D hard to call. Germline loops: CDR1 SNHLY, CDR2 FYNNEI. There are 14 residues in the CDR3. Trimming took 6 bases from V and 3 from J, leaving 14 bases between them. CDR3 coding DNA: TGTGCCAGCAGCTTTTCGGTAGTAGACACTGAAGCTTTCTTT. Residues: CASSFSVVDTEAFF.

The chain links TRBV5-1 to TRBJ2-2; 12 bases fit TRBD1. CDR1 and CDR2 from the germline V gene are SGHRS and YFSETQ. The CDR3 has 18 residues. V dropped 0 bases and J dropped 5; count of bases not matched to a gene: 8. This chain's CDR3 is CASSLAPGTGGLTGELFF. CDR3 coding DNA: TGCGCCAGCAGCTTGGCCCCTGGGACAGGGGGCCTAACCGGGGAGCTGTTTTTT.